The present T cell receptor (beta chain) was sequenced within a study of control samples from healthy donors and cancer patients. Libraries were prepared by immunoSEQ multiplex PCR; TCRdb keeps only in-frame clonotypes and omits some of them. The sample holds about 120,000 clones, approximately 94% seen once. This CDR3 has 15 amino acids. V was trimmed by 0 bases and J by 2 bases, leaving 10 bases between them. Germline V CDR1 and CDR2: LGHNA, YSLEER. The receptor's source is a man aged 30 to 39 in good health. Sequenced material: blood. This chain connects TRBV4-3 to TRBJ2-5; D is uncertain. CDR3 bases: TGCGCCAGCAGCCAAGATCTTGGGTTACAAGAGACCCAGTACTTC. It translates to CASSQDLGLQETQYF.